One and the same sample provided the 19 T cell receptor beta chains below, sequenced in a study of cytomegalovirus exposure and HLA in healthy donors. Amplification used 60 Vbeta primers and 13 Jbeta primers. This table comes from immunoSEQ multiplex PCR, and its TCRdb copy is limited to in-frame clones, with some not included. The sample lists approximately 160,000 clones; over 60% were seen once. Sequencing was done on a sample of PBMCs. The origin of the receptors is a woman aged 30 to 39 in good health and CMV-seronegative.

This chain links TRBV5-4 with TRBJ1-1, with a possible D match to TRBD1 (5 bases). CDR3 length equals 12 residues. Looked up from germline, CDR1 is SGHNT and CDR2 is YYREEE (reference sequence). The ends were cut back, 5 bases at V and 6 bases at J, with 11 bases in the middle. The CDR3 nucleotides are TGTGCCAGCAGGCGCGGGGGGTCTGAAGCTTTCTTT. It is translated as CASRRGGSEAFF. The full variable domain, completed using reference TRBV5-4 and TRBJ1-1, is ETGVTQSPTHLIKTRGQQVTLRCSSQSGHNTVSWYQQALGQGPQFIFQYYREEENGRGNFPPRFSGLQFPNYSSELNVNALELDDSALYLCASRRGGSEAFFGQGTRLTVV.

The chain employs TRBV5-6 and TRBJ2-5, with a possible D match to TRBD2 (5 bases). Germline V gene lookup returns CDR1 SGHDT and CDR2 YYEEEE. V was cut by 1 base and J by 2 bases, with 12 bases left in between. CDR3 length: 15 amino acids. In DNA, the CDR3 is TGTGCCAGCAGCTTGAGTCTCGGGAATCAAGAGACCCAGTACTTC. It specifies CASSLSLGNQETQYF.

V gene TRBV19 combines with J gene TRBJ1-1, with 12 bases matching TRBD1. Trimming at V came to 5 bases and at J to 4 bases, leaving 17 bases not matched to a gene. CDR1 and CDR2 (germline): LNHDA, SQIVND (reference sequence). The CDR3 loop spans 19 amino acids. This CDR3 is CASSPSFPGQGAFSTEAFF. In nucleotides, the CDR3 is TGTGCCAGTAGTCCATCGTTTCCGGGACAGGGGGCTTTCAGCACTGAAGCTTTCTTT.

The V and J genes are TRBV28 and TRBJ1-4; 12 bases agree with TRBD1. V shed 6 bases and J 6 bases; nucleotides not matched to a gene: 2. The CDR3 is 14 amino acids. CDR1 and CDR2 (germline): MDHEN, SYDVKM. The DNA for the CDR3 is TGTGCCAGCAGGGGACAGGGGGCGGATGAAAAACTGTTTTTT. This gives the protein CASRGQGADEKLFF.

The chain carries TRBV19 and TRBJ1-5; 8 nucleotides match TRBD1. The CDR3 length is 14 residues. With 7 bases clipped from V and 4 bases from J, the junction kept 6 bases outside the gene matches. Germline CDR1 is LNHDA and CDR2 is SQIVND (reference sequence). This chain's CDR3 is CASTGTGGNQPQHF. The CDR3 DNA is TGTGCCAGTACCGGGACAGGAGGGAATCAGCCCCAGCATTTT.

The chain has TRBV15 and TRBJ2-1, with TRBD1 as a possible D gene (6 bases). Germline CDR1 is LNHNV and CDR2 is YYDKDF (reference sequence). Trimming shortened V by 3 bases and J by 4 bases, and 16 bases separated the two germline ends. The CDR3 runs to 16 residues. DNA for the CDR3: TGTGCCACCAGCAGGGACAGTGGGCTGAGATACAATGAGCAGTTCTTC. Translation gives CATSRDSGLRYNEQFF.

The gene calls are TRBV7-9 and TRBJ2-7; possibly TRBD1 for D (6 bases). CDR3 length equals 15 residues. The V and J ends lost 7 bases and 6 bases respectively, with 22 bases between them. The V gene's germline CDR1 is SEHNR and CDR2 FQNEAQ (reference sequence). This CDR3 is CASNQNRDTPPEQYF. In DNA, the CDR3 is TGTGCCAGCAACCAGAACCGGGACACCCCCCCCGAGCAGTACTTC.

This clone has a single count. This chain joins TRBV7-6 and TRBJ2-2; the D is unclear. CDR1 and CDR2 (germline): SGHVS, FNYEAQ. With 5 bases removed from V and 6 bases from J, the gap between germline ends came to 13 bases. This CDR3 has 14 residues. The CDR3 loop reads CASSRSSGSGELFF. CDR3 DNA sequence: TGTGCCAGCAGCCGGAGCAGTGGGTCCGGGGAGCTGTTTTTT.

The chain couples TRBV19 to TRBJ1-2, with a tentative D call TRBD1 (5 bases). The germline gives CDR1 LNHDA, CDR2 SQIVND (reference sequence). V was pared by 0 bases and J by 8 bases, with 13 bases between. The CDR3 has 14 amino acids. In DNA, the CDR3 is TGTGCCAGTAGTATAGATATCAGGGCTGGCGGCTACACCTTC. The encoded protein is CASSIDIRAGGYTF.

The rearrangement links TRBV7-3 to TRBJ2-5, with 12 bases identical to TRBD2. The trim removed 0 bases at V and 1 base at J, leaving 24 bases unmatched. Germline loops: CDR1 SGHTA, CDR2 FQGTGA. The CDR3 runs 24 residues. DNA of the CDR3: TGTGCCAGCAGCTTAACGCCCGAACCACTAGCGGGAGGTGTGGAATCGGACCGCCAAGAGACCCAGTACTTC. It codes for CASSLTPEPLAGGVESDRQETQYF.

Remarks on this clone: The same CDR3 can be traced to other DNA sequences in this sample. This chain links TRBV30 with TRBJ2-3, with 10 bases matching TRBD2. The CDR3 runs 13 residues. Losses at the gene ends were 8 bases for V and 5 bases for J; bases not matched to a gene: 7. Looked up from germline, CDR1 is GTSNPN and CDR2 is SVGIG (reference sequence). The CDR3 is CAGGLAGGDTQYF. The CDR3 bases are TGTGCCGGCGGATTAGCGGGGGGAGATACGCAGTATTTT.

The rearrangement joins TRBV4-1 to TRBJ2-3; TRBD1 matches 7 bases. Trimming took 2 bases from V and 6 from J; bases not matched to a gene: 5. Per germline, CDR1 MGHRA and CDR2 YSYEKL. The CDR3 has 14 residues. CDR3 sequence reads: CASSQSGTVDTQYF. For the CDR3, the DNA is TGCGCCAGCAGCCAATCGGGGACAGTGGATACGCAGTATTTT.

The rearrangement uses TRBV30 and TRBJ2-5; TRBD1 is a possible D gene (6 bases). The CDR3 is 16 amino acids. The V gene's germline CDR1 is GTSNPN and CDR2 SVGIG (reference sequence). V was clipped by 0 bases and J by 4 bases, with 18 bases between them. CDR3 amino acids: CAWSVHAQGTGETQYF. The CDR3 DNA sequence: TGTGCCTGGAGTGTGCATGCACAGGGAACTGGAGAGACCCAGTACTTC. The full variable domain, rest sourced from reference TRBV30 and TRBJ2-5, is SQTIHQWPATLVQPVGSPLSLECTVEGTSNPNLYWYRQAAGRGLQLLFYSVGIGQISSEVPQNLSASRPQDRQFILSSKKLLLSDSGFYLCAWSVHAQGTGETQYFGPGTRLLVL.

The CDR3: CASSSAGTTRAEQYF. In nucleotides, the CDR3 is TGTGCCAGCTCATCTGCCGGGACAACCAGGGCCGAGCAGTACTTC. The chain employs TRBV18 and TRBJ2-7, with D possibly TRBD1 on 6 matching bases. The CDR3 spans 15 residues. The germline V gene has CDR1 KGHSH and CDR2 LQKENI. V gave up 5 bases and J gave up 6 bases, with 20 bases separating them.

The genes are TRBV19 and TRBJ1-6; 7 bases align to TRBD1. V shed 3 bases and J 7 bases; nucleotides not matched to a gene: 6. The CDR3 sequence is 15 residues long. The germline V gene has CDR1 LNHDA and CDR2 SQIVND (reference sequence). The CDR3 loop is CASSMGDSKNSPLHF. For the CDR3, the DNA is TGTGCCAGTAGTATGGGGGACAGTAAAAATTCACCCCTCCACTTT.

CDR3 sequence: CATSRAGGAWTEAFF. The DNA of the CDR3 is TGTGCCACCAGCAGAGCAGGGGGCGCGTGGACTGAAGCTTTCTTT. The chain joins TRBV15 to TRBJ1-1, with TRBD1 identical over 8 bases. CDR3 length equals 15 residues. Losses at the gene ends were 1 base for V and 5 bases for J; bases not matched to a gene: 6. Germline V gives CDR1 LNHNV, CDR2 YYDKDF (reference sequence).

The V and J genes are TRBV7-3 and TRBJ2-5; 8 bases align to TRBD2. The assigned J gene may be wrong: the sequence end matches TRBJ2-7 better. CDR3 size: 15 residues. Germline V CDR1 and CDR2: SGHTA, FQGTGA. The CDR3 protein is CASSPRGGDIYEQYF. In DNA form, the CDR3 reads TGTGCCAGCAGCCCCCGGGGGGGGGATATCTACGAGCAGTACTTC.

This clone appeared once. The J gene is TRBJ2-5, the V gene TRBV30; the D gene is possibly TRBD1 (5 bases). The DNA end is more similar to TRBJ2-7, so the J call may be wrong. Germline CDR1 GTSNPN, CDR2 SVGIG (reference sequence). The CDR3 consists of 12 residues. CDR3 nucleotide sequence: TGTGCCTGGAGTTCTGGGGCCAACGAGCAGTACTTC. Residues: CAWSSGANEQYF.

The chain recombines TRBV6-6 with TRBJ2-1, with 7 bases lining up with TRBD2. This CDR3 comprises 15 residues. V was pared by 5 bases and J by 4 bases, with 8 bases of the junction left unmatched. The germline gives CDR1 MNHNY, CDR2 SVGAGI (reference sequence). The CDR3 region is CASSPPGGGYNEQFF. The CDR3 nucleotides are TGTGCCAGCAGTCCCCCGGGCGGGGGATACAATGAGCAGTTCTTC.